The present TCR beta chain was sequenced within a study of metastatic and nonmetastatic thyroid tumors. In the study overall: Repertoires of blood and of tissue (tumor or nodule) from malignant and benign thyroid patients were compared.

Overall study findings and caveats: When malignant thyroid tumors were compared with benign nodules, TCR beta diversity was reportedly significantly higher in the malignant tumors. This held in both blood and tumor samples.

This clone showed up many times. Its matching antigen is unknown. The same CDR3 is also encoded by other DNA sequences in this sample. No patient received treatment before thyroid surgery. Original analysis: CDR3 differences across clinicopathological groups were used to build a distant-metastasis classifier for papillary thyroid cancer. TCRdb re-called clones from the PCR reads using MiXCR. The authors' filters were not applied to this entry. In the table there are 60,000 to 75,000 clones, about 4% of which are singletons. The trim removed 4 bases at V and 7 bases at J, leaving 12 bases unmatched. The CDR3 extends over 16 amino acids. CDR1 LGHDT and CDR2 YNNKEL come from the germline V gene (reference sequence).

The rearrangement joins TRBV3-1 to TRBJ2-1; TRBD2 matches at 8 bases. Sequenced material: blood. The receptor comes from a female donor with papillary thyroid cancer or a benign thyroid nodule (not recorded which). Some clones in this sample may be carry-over from other donors' samples. Written as DNA, the CDR3 is TGTGCCAGCAGCCTCCAGCGGGAGTACACGTTAAATGAGCAGTTCTTC. Amino acids: CASSLQREYTLNEQFF.